One TCR beta chain is described in this entry. Its antigen is currently not known. No base qualities exist here, and no much larger clone lies one base off it. V loses 6 bases at its end and J loses 4 bases; junction bases beyond the gene matches: 4. CDR1 and CDR2 (MNHEY, SVGAGI) derive from the germline V gene. From its cysteine to its phenylalanine, the CDR3 spans 14 amino acids. The read is trimmed to its CDR3 DNA, 42 bases read in frame from base 1. The CDR3 regions of human TCRbeta chains were analyzed by immunosequencing. Per the source publication's procedure: TCRs in the repertoires were matched against a reference library of SARS-CoV-2-specific TCRs that had been generated with the MIRA antigen-specificity platform. Breadth was defined as the fraction of unique TCRs that were SARS-CoV-2-associated. Depth was defined as the fraction of total T cells that were SARS-CoV-2-associated. Each spike-specific TCR was assigned to its reactive spike region and to a CD4 or CD8 class using the MIRA data. Log10-transformed breadth and depth values were compared by one-way ANOVA with Sidak's multiple comparisons tests. The table was pulled from immuneACCESS by TCRdb, which kept in-frame rearrangements only. Such tables lose some clones; where checked, under half of the loss comes from unresolved V genes, and the rest has no known cause. Clonal size and the V and J genes are those of that table, whereas D and trimming came from the DNA. The sample contains 100,000 to 150,000 clones, 75% to 85% of them found a single time. The ten biggest clones cover roughly 8.7% of the sample.

This sample stems from a study of T cell responses to AZD1222 COVID-19 vaccine (dated by TCRdb to the early 2020s). About the full investigation: A total of about 250 trial participants underwent TCR sequencing, of whom 207 had received two doses of AZD1222 and 26 had received two doses of the MenACWY control vaccine. Trial participants were enrolled by age into 18-55, 56-69 and 70-plus year subgroups, with roughly 150, 30 and 60 TCR-sequenced participants respectively. Broader findings and caveats from the paper: Only five or six AZD1222 recipients were SARS-CoV-2 seropositive at baseline, limiting conclusions about previously exposed vaccinees. Because no samples from the day 14 peak response were available, repertoires could be characterized only after the peak T cell response. Most participants were white British and females outnumbered males, and the authors suggested that clonal diversity may have been underestimated. The whole spike protein was spanned by vaccine-associated CD4 TCRs, and dominant responses were seen in regions 160-218 and 743-854. Reportedly, almost half of the unique spike-specific TCRs recognized epitopes lying outside the regions that are mutated in the B.1.351 and B.1.1.7 variants. After two AZD1222 doses, both the breadth and the depth of spike-specific TCRs were significantly higher than at day 0 and than in MenACWY recipients. In the small 56-69-year group, the increase in depth fell short of significance, most likely because of low power.

Per the publication, the time point label means: about 28 days (+/-7) after the second vaccine dose. The treatment or condition label on this specimen signifies: meningococcal conjugate vaccine given as trial control. The vaccinee samples were drawn from two UK trials, COV001 and COV002, one of which was a single-blind randomized controlled phase 2/3 trial testing AZD1222 (ChAdOx1 nCoV-19) in healthy adults. Trial participant PBMC samples were collected at day 0 and day 28 after the second dose for TCRbeta chain sequencing. The rearranged chain carries TRBV6-5 and TRBJ1-5, with TRBD1 matching 9 junction bases. Sequenced here: peripheral blood, sampled 28 days after the second dose of the MenACWY control vaccine. The origin of this receptor is an adult who received the MenACWY meningococcal vaccine as a control. At the DNA level, the sequence is TGTGCCAGCAGCGACGGGACAGGGAATCAGCCCCAGCATTTT. Its translation reads: CASSDGTGNQPQHF.